This T cell receptor (beta chain) was captured in a study of cytomegalovirus exposure and HLA in healthy donors (dated by TCRdb to 2016 to 2017). With regard to the full study: An earlier analysis of some 600 of the donors reported under 300 Gb of sequence data and about 120 million unique TCR beta sequences obtained from around 190 million T cells. The T cell repertoires of 666 subjects were profiled by immunosequencing and related to cytomegalovirus serostatus. Both class I and class II loci were covered by HLA typing, at four-digit resolution. The genetic ancestry cluster associated with self-reported Caucasian donors included 81% of the roughly 400 genotyped donors. The study aimed to test whether cataloging public T cell receptors could reveal signatures of past pathogen exposure. In a later analysis, previously published TCR beta repertoires from more than 500 donors were re-analyzed and high-resolution HLA genotyping was added so that TCR occurrence patterns could be studied. Typing coverage varied by locus: roughly 620-630 donors for A, B, C, DRB1 and DQB1; approximately 500 for DQA1; over 600 for DPA1; 400 to 480 for DPB1. Because of strong linkage in the cohort, a handful of DR-DQ haplotypes were treated as single units for association and clustering. Among roughly 400 genotyped donors of the cohort, an average of about 240,000 unique TCR beta nucleotide sequences were sequenced per donor, roughly a sixth of them non-productive. High-throughput TCR immunosequencing, statistical association of individual TCRs with disease status, and machine learning were combined to predict cytomegalovirus infection status. Donor age, sex, ethnicity and CMV serostatus were compiled alongside the repertoire data. Along with the approximately 650-subject first cohort, a separate validation cohort of approximately 110 different subjects was used. An early release covering about 600 HLA-typed donors comprised around 300 gigabases of sequencing data and approximately 80 million unique TCR sequences. All discovery cohort repertoires had been generated using a single sequencing platform. In a later genetic analysis, genome-wide SNP genotypes for about three fifths of the 666 donors were used, and that subset was treated as a discovery cohort. In an earlier analysis of 587 of the donors, high-throughput TCR beta sequencing was used to judge whether each TCR beta V gene segment behaved as functional or pseudogenic. In the later analysis, no new phenotypic data were used to find candidate immune exposures; instead, reliance was placed on TCR beta sequences and their occurrence across donors.

The library was produced with the immunoSEQ multiplex PCR assay. A mixture of 60 forward primers for TCR Vbeta segments and 13 reverse primers for TCR Jbeta segments was used in the multiplex PCR. The CDR3 region of rearranged TCR beta genes was amplified from genomic DNA by a multiplex PCR assay. On the Illumina HiSeq System, the amplified TCR beta libraries were sequenced as 87-base-pair reads. The study's own analysis went as follows. A later analysis counted about 80 million unique TCR beta chains across the 650 to 800 repertoires, and around 9.9 million of these chains were shared by at least two donors. Raw reads were error-corrected and collapsed into unique sequences by a nearest-neighbor algorithm in which closely related sequences were merged to remove PCR and sequencing errors. CDR3 sequences were aligned to IMGT reference sequences to assign V, D and J gene segments. For a sequence to be retained, a match of at least six nucleotides was required to both a V gene segment and a J gene segment. A rearrangement counted as productive if the CDR3 had no stop codons and remained in frame with V and J, and every other rearrangement counted as non-productive. Following IMGT convention, CDR3 was defined as the stretch from the second conserved V-encoded cysteine up to the conserved J-encoded phenylalanine. In an earlier analysis of roughly 610 of the donors, sequences lacking an unambiguous match to a single V gene segment were excluded. In an earlier analysis of a few hundred of the donors, V segments were called functional above 56.7% productive rearrangements and were called segregating when the between-donor standard deviation exceeded 5%. A statistical classification framework was built to diagnose cytomegalovirus status from the catalog of TCR beta chain sequences. In a later analysis, V and J genes were assigned by comparing TCR nucleotide sequences against IMGT/GENE-DB human TR gene sequences. The TCRdist pipeline was used in a later analysis to assign CDR3 sequences and most-parsimonious VDJ recombination scenarios. In a later analysis, every TCR beta chain was defined by the combination of its CDR3 amino acid sequence and its V-gene family, and reads without a unique V-gene family were dropped. To address suspected cross-contamination and a sequencing artifact, a later analysis removed 550 to 750 highly shared, low-generation-probability nucleotide sequences. For each public chain, a later analysis derived a clonal expansion index from normalized ranks of inferred template counts within each repertoire. In a later analysis, generation probabilities were computed with a VDJ recombination model fitted to out-of-frame rearrangements, and the resulting probabilities were checked against IGoR. A later analysis scored TCR-TCR, TCR-HLA and TCR-CMV co-occurrence with hypergeometric tests, applying a repertoire-size bias correction to TCR pairs. To estimate false discovery rates, a later analysis permuted the HLA or CMV assignments 20 times. A later analysis grouped co-occurring TCRs with DBSCAN, adding TCRdist sequence similarity when clustering within HLA-allele-positive subsets. Repertoires with fewer than 30,000 or more than 120,000 public chains, plus five repertoires with anomalous nucleotide sharing, were excluded from co-occurrence clustering. TCRdb's version of the immuneACCESS table is confined to in-frame rearrangements and falls short of the full clone set. An unresolved V gene accounts for under half of the shortfall where checked; the remainder is of unknown origin. V, J and clone size are those of that table, while D and trimming were read from the DNA. The sample includes roughly 200,000 clones, with 60% to 80% observed a single time. Together, the top ten hold less than 3.5% of the sample.

Sequences SGHAT (CDR1) and FQNNGV (CDR2) are obtained from the germline V gene. The trim is 2 bases for V and 7 bases for J, with a gap of 12 bases between the germline ends. Reading from cysteine to phenylalanine, the CDR3 counts 14 amino acids. CDR3 DNA only is kept here, 42 bases in frame from base 1. Points on this clone: Its antigen remains undetermined. No base-level quality is on record; no much larger clone is a single base apart.

The research as a whole found: In a later analysis, 16,951 TCR beta sequences were associated with specific HLA alleles at a false discovery rate of 0.05. A few of the identified cytomegalovirus-associated TCR beta chains were confirmed in vitro to be specific for cytomegalovirus antigens. A later analysis reported that several top co-occurrence clusters appeared linked to parvovirus B19, influenza, CMV and Epstein-Barr virus. This cohort had only TCR beta chains sequenced, and the lack of alpha or paired-chain data limited which features could be detected. In a later analysis, TCR association rates were found to vary across HLA loci, with the most associated TCRs seen for DRB1 alleles and the fewest for HLA-C alleles. Because HLA typing was unavailable for some donors at each locus, only the typed subset was used in association tests. For the cohort, immune exposure information was limited to CMV serostatus. The sequencing pipeline was judged likely to have produced a cluster of highly shared sequence variants as a technical artifact. Some IMGT-functional V segments, including TRBV6-2 and TRBV6-3, could not be distinguished by the 87-base-pair reads and were therefore excluded. While some public TCRs were present in many individuals, most TCR sequences turned up only very rarely across donors. The classifier was reported to diagnose cytomegalovirus status with high specificity and sensitivity in both the original cohort and the validation cohort. Roughly uniform sequencing depth across donors was assumed in presence/absence analyses, although this assumption may not hold. A further reported finding was that TCR beta sequences accurately predicted the HLA-A and HLA-B alleles for most subjects in the first cohort. About 15 rarely observed V segments, including chromosome 9 orphons, were excluded from the earlier analysis of some 590 of the donors because counts were too low. Most CMV-associated TCR beta chains appeared to be HLA-restricted in a later analysis, and the HLA associations seemed to be driven largely by CMV exposure. In an earlier analysis of 450 to 750 of the donors, most TCR beta V segments appeared in productive rearrangements about 90% or about 30% of the time, broadly matching IMGT annotations. A later analysis found that HLA-associated TCR beta chains were more clonally expanded and had lower generation probabilities than equally common non-associated chains. When HLA alleles, especially DR and DQ, strongly co-occurred, attributing TCR associations to individual alleles was difficult. Compared with the roughly 720-donor mean, donors in an Asian-associated ancestry cluster had fewer N-insertions in productive TCRs, according to a later genetic analysis. In a later genetic analysis, a missense DCLRE1C variant was associated with V-gene and J-gene trimming of TCR beta chains, and the association was replicated in an independent cohort. Correlated functional status among segregating V segments might reflect linkage disequilibrium, but an unknown experimental factor could not be ruled out. The authors suggested that the approach could potentially be extended to other disease states and immunological phenotypes. A total of around 150 TCR beta chains were listed by the study as associated with cytomegalovirus.

The cohort was made up of 650 to 700 healthy bone marrow donors. Cohort members were all nominally healthy when sampled, although unrecorded immune exposures were likely present. The donor tested CMV seronegative and was one of the 352 seronegative cohort members. Each donor provided a peripheral blood sample, and peripheral blood mononuclear cells were used for TCR beta sequencing. The Qiagen DNeasy Blood Extraction Kit was used to extract genomic DNA from the blood cell samples. Sequencing was carried out using PBMCs. The sequence was collected from a woman in her 30s in good health and CMV-seronegative. The chain couples TRBV11-2 to TRBJ2-1, with the D gene uncertain. In nucleotide form, the sequence is TGTGCCAGCAGCTTATTGGGCCTTTGGAATGAGCAGTTCTTC. The translation is CASSLLGLWNEQFF.